The 27 T cell receptor beta chains presented below share a single source sample, sequenced in a study of blood T cells in healthy people across ages. Primers used in a second PCR of about 7 to 11 cycles were a sample-barcoded 5' primer and a J-beta primer mix. MiXCR was run by TCRdb on the 5' RACE reads, yielding one entry per CDR3 protein. This sample yields 1,100,000 or so distinct CDR3 sequences, of which 45% are seen a single time; 18% belongs to the top ten. The sample consisted of blood. The receptors here all came from a woman aged 55-75 years in good health.

The chain joins TRBV11-3 to TRBJ2-7, with TRBD2 as a possible D gene (5 bases). The ends were cut back, 5 bases at V and 5 bases at J, with 13 bases in the middle. From germline, CDR1 is SGHNT and CDR2 YENEEA. The CDR3 is made up of 13 amino acids. The CDR3 DNA reads TGTGCCAGCAGCCCTACTAGAACCCACGAGCAGTACTTC. This sequence encodes CASSPTRTHEQYF.

This clonotype was counted many times. The chain has TRBV6-5 and TRBJ1-1; possibly TRBD1 for D (6 bases). V was trimmed by 7 bases and J by 1 base, leaving 10 bases between them. Germline lookup yields CDR1 MNHEY and CDR2 SVGAGI. The CDR3 loop spans 13 amino acids. CDR3 nucleotide sequence: TGTGCCAGCACCCTAGGGGGGAACACTGAAGCTTTCTTT. Protein sequence: CASTLGGNTEAFF.

This clonotype was recorded only once. This chain connects TRBV9 to TRBJ2-3; TRBD1 aligns across 7 bases. J gave up 2 bases and V 4 bases, and 10 bases lay outside the gene matches. Germline CDR1 reads SGDLS; CDR2 reads YYNGEE. This CDR3 is 16 amino acids long. The CDR3 DNA follows: TGTGCCAGCAGCCTTTCGGGACAGACAAACACAGATACGCAGTATTTT. It codes for CASSLSGQTNTDTQYF.

The genes are TRBV29-1 and TRBJ2-2; tentatively, D is TRBD1 or TRBD2 (7 bases each). Germline-derived CDR1 and CDR2 are SQVTM and ANQGSEA. V was trimmed by 5 bases and J by 0 bases, leaving 10 bases between them. CDR3 length: 14 amino acids. The CDR3 nucleotides are TGCAGCGTTCAGGGGGGGACGAACACCGGGGAGCTGTTTTTT. Protein product: CSVQGGTNTGELFF.

This clonotype came up a few times. This chain connects TRBV20-1 to TRBJ2-7, with TRBD2 matching over 7 bases. Germline lookup yields CDR1 DFQATT and CDR2 SNEGSKA (reference sequence). The CDR3 is made up of 13 amino acids. Unmatched junction bases numbered 2, after V lost 3 bases and J lost 0 bases. CDR3 residues: CSARQRGSYEQYF. CDR3 nucleotide sequence: TGCAGTGCTAGGCAGCGGGGCTCCTACGAGCAGTACTTC.

The sample holds one count of this clonotype. The chain recombines TRBV6-1 with TRBJ2-1, with 9 bases matching TRBD2. From germline, CDR1 is MNHNS and CDR2 SASEGT. The junction had 11 bases not matched to a gene; V was cut back by 2 bases and J by 3 bases. This CDR3 has 18 amino acids. The CDR3 here is CASSERGGAGGRYNEQFF. CDR3 sequence (DNA): TGTGCCAGCAGTGAACGAGGCGGAGCGGGAGGTCGCTACAATGAGCAGTTCTTC.

This clonotype was recorded many times. V gene TRBV12-3 or TRBV12-4 combines with J gene TRBJ2-4; no clear D gene. Trimming stripped 6 bases from V and 3 bases from J, with 9 bases between. The CDR3 spans 13 residues. The CDR3 spells CASRPNYKNIQYF. CDR3 in DNA: TGTGCCAGCAGGCCAAATTACAAAAACATTCAGTACTTC.

This clonotype was seen ten or more times. The rearrangement links TRBV12-3 or TRBV12-4 to TRBJ2-1, with 12 bases fitting TRBD2. V shed 5 bases and J 3 bases; nucleotides not matched to a gene: 2. This CDR3 comprises 15 residues. The CDR3 nucleotides are TGTGCCAGCAGTCGGACTAGCGGGAACTACAATGAGCAGTTCTTC. Protein sequence: CASSRTSGNYNEQFF.

The rearrangement joins TRBV7-2 to TRBJ2-7; TRBD1 agrees at 7 bases. The V and J ends lost 5 bases and 8 bases, in that order; junction bases with no gene match: 9. CDR1 SGHTA and CDR2 FQGNSA come from the germline V gene. The CDR3 consists of 13 residues. The CDR3: CASSQPGQTKQYF. CDR3 sequence (DNA): TGTGCCAGCAGCCAGCCGGGACAGACTAAGCAGTACTTC.

This chain connects TRBV12-3 or TRBV12-4 to TRBJ2-4; tentative D call: TRBD1 (6 bases). This CDR3 contains 12 residues. The V gene lost 3 bases and the J gene lost 9 bases, with 9 bases spanning the gap. The CDR3 DNA is TGTGCCAGCAGTTTTACAGGGCCCATTCAGTACTTC. It encodes CASSFTGPIQYF.

The rearrangement joins TRBV7-9 to TRBJ2-7, with 9 bases lining up with TRBD2. Germline V lookup: CDR1 SEHNR, CDR2 FQNEAQ (reference sequence). The CDR3 covers 13 residues. The junction had 7 bases not matched to a gene; V was cut back by 6 bases and J by 7 bases. CDR3 protein: CASRREGLDEQYF. CDR3 DNA sequence: TGTGCCAGCAGGCGGGAGGGCCTGGATGAGCAGTACTTC.

Notes on this clonotype: The germline gene is not matched at one end of the junction; a read error may be the cause. The chain couples TRBV2 to TRBJ1-2; D is possibly TRBD1 (5 bases). Germline assignment: CDR1 SNHLY and CDR2 FYNNEI. The length of the CDR3 is 14 residues. CDR3 bases: TGTGCCGGCAGTCCGCAGGGTTATAACTATGGCTACACCTTC. This codes for CAGSPQGYNYGYTF.

This rearrangement joins TRBV4-2 to TRBJ1-6, with D possibly being TRBD1 (6 bases). CDR1 and CDR2 (germline): LGHNA, YNFKEQ. The V and J ends lost 0 bases and 7 bases respectively, with 10 bases between them. This CDR3 spans 15 amino acids. CDR3 loop: CASSQDGTLNSPLHF. The CDR3 DNA is TGTGCCAGCAGCCAAGATGGGACACTGAATTCACCCCTCCACTTT.

V gene TRBV9 combines with J gene TRBJ2-7; 8 bases match TRBD2. Germline V lookup: CDR1 SGDLS, CDR2 YYNGEE. The CDR3 is 16 residues long. V gave up 3 bases and J gave up 2 bases; unmatched junction bases: 10. The CDR3 is CASSAHSGSATYEQYF. The CDR3 DNA follows: TGTGCCAGCAGCGCCCACAGCGGGAGCGCAACCTACGAGCAGTACTTC.

The chain joins TRBV7-9 to TRBJ2-7; D ambiguous. The CDR3 spans 14 residues. V was trimmed by 1 base and J by 7 bases, leaving 14 bases between them. Germline CDR1 SEHNR, CDR2 FQNEAQ (reference sequence). The CDR3 is CASSLDGLAVEQYF. In DNA form, the CDR3 reads TGTGCCAGCAGCTTAGACGGCCTCGCGGTTGAGCAGTACTTC. The full variable domain, with the rest looked up from reference TRBV7-9 and TRBJ2-7, is DTGVSQNPRHKITKRGQNVTFRCDPISEHNRLYWYRQTLGQGPEFLTYFQNEAQLEKSRLLSDRFSAERPKGSFSTLEIQRTEQGDSAMYLCASSLDGLAVEQYFGPGTRLTVT.

V gene TRBV28 combines with J gene TRBJ2-5, with D possibly being TRBD2 (5 bases). The end of the DNA aligns better with TRBJ2-7, so the J call may be wrong. Germline lookup yields CDR1 MDHEN and CDR2 SYDVKM. The CDR3 contains 14 residues. CDR3 loop: CASSPTGIQSEQYF. The CDR3 nucleotides are TGTGCCAGCAGCCCCACCGGGATCCAAAGCGAGCAGTACTTC.

A few counts support this clonotype. The rearrangement links TRBV20-1 to TRBJ2-7; the match to TRBD1 covers 8 bases. This CDR3 comprises 13 residues. Germline CDR1 reads DFQATT; CDR2 reads SNEGSKA (reference sequence). The ends lost 3 bases at V and 5 bases at J; junction bases unmatched: 6. The CDR3 sequence: CSASLDRDDEQYF. CDR3 nucleotide sequence: TGCAGTGCTAGCCTGGACAGGGACGACGAGCAGTACTTC.

V usage is TRBV12-5 and J usage is TRBJ2-5; perhaps TRBD2 as D (6 bases). V was shortened by 0 bases and J by 0 bases, with 11 bases between the two germline ends. Germline values: CDR1 LGHNT, CDR2 FRNRAP. CDR3 size: 16 residues. The CDR3 DNA reads as TGTGCTAGTGGTTTGGTACATGCGGGGTACCAAGAGACCCAGTACTTC. This codes for CASGLVHAGYQETQYF.

V and J are TRBV6-5 and TRBJ2-7; possible D gene TRBD1, 5 bases. This CDR3 is 15 amino acids long. The germline V gene has CDR1 MNHEY and CDR2 SVGAGI. V gave up 8 bases and J gave up 3 bases, with 20 bases separating them. CDR3 sequence reads: CASGSLGPLFYEQYF. The CDR3 DNA sequence: TGTGCCAGCGGTTCGTTGGGGCCGCTATTCTACGAGCAGTACTTC.

V and J are TRBV5-6 and TRBJ1-2; 7 nucleotides agree with TRBD1. The CDR3 runs to 14 residues. Trimming removed 4 bases from V and 4 bases from J; junction bases left unmatched: 7. CDR1 is SGHDT, CDR2 YYEEEE, per germline. The CDR3 reads CASSPGTALYGYTF. The CDR3 nucleotides are TGTGCCAGCAGCCCCGGGACAGCCCTCTATGGCTACACCTTC.

V and J are TRBV20-1 and TRBJ2-6; the D gene is possibly TRBD1 (5 bases). Per the germline V gene, CDR1 is DFQATT and CDR2 is SNEGSKA (reference sequence). The CDR3 runs 15 residues. V lost 6 bases, J lost 0 bases, and 12 bases lay in between. The CDR3: CSAKDRISGANVLTF. The CDR3 bases are TGCAGTGCAAAAGACAGAATCTCTGGGGCCAACGTCCTGACTTTC.

The rearrangement uses TRBV7-9 and TRBJ2-5, with D unclear. The J call is uncertain, as TRBJ2-7 better fits the DNA end. Germline V gene lookup returns CDR1 SEHNR and CDR2 FQNEAQ (reference sequence). The CDR3 totals 16 residues. This chain's CDR3 is CASGPETRLERSEQYF. The CDR3, as DNA: TGTGCCAGTGGCCCAGAGACCCGGTTGGAAAGGAGCGAGCAGTACTTC.

This chain connects TRBV6-5 to TRBJ2-3; TRBD1 is a possible D gene (5 bases). The germline V gene has CDR1 MNHEY and CDR2 SVGAGI. Trimming removed 0 bases from V and 1 base from J, with 8 bases in between. The CDR3 is made up of 15 amino acids. CDR3 region: CASSYSSRGTDTQYF. The CDR3 DNA reads as TGTGCCAGCAGTTACTCGTCCAGGGGCACAGATACGCAGTATTTT.

A single count supports this clonotype. J is TRBJ2-5 and V is TRBV6-5; 9 nucleotides match TRBD1. With V trimmed by 4 bases and J by 5 bases, 8 bases remained unmatched. Germline assignment: CDR1 MNHEY and CDR2 SVGAGI. This CDR3 is built from 15 residues. The CDR3 region is CASSFDRGGPETQYF. The CDR3 DNA follows: TGTGCCAGCAGTTTTGACAGGGGGGGCCCGGAGACCCAGTACTTC.

This chain joins TRBV10-3 and TRBJ2-5; 7 bases agree with TRBD1. V gave up 7 bases and J gave up 11 bases; unmatched junction bases: 10. This CDR3 spans 12 amino acids. CDR1 and CDR2 from the germline V gene are ENHRY and SYGVKD. The CDR3 spells CAITAAGGEQYF. DNA for the CDR3: TGTGCCATCACCGCGGCAGGGGGTGAGCAGTACTTC.

The chain joins TRBV7-2 to TRBJ2-5, with a weak D call TRBD1 (5 bases). V was cut by 5 bases and J by 2 bases, with 12 bases left in between. This CDR3 region has 14 residues. Germline CDR1 is SGHTA and CDR2 is FQGNSA. CDR3 DNA sequence: TGTGCCAGCAGCCCGTACGGACAACAAGAGACCCAGTACTTC. This translates into CASSPYGQQETQYF.

The chain uses TRBV27 and TRBJ2-5; 10 bases agree with TRBD1. The end of the DNA fits TRBJ2-7 better, so the J call may be wrong. The CDR3 spans 16 residues. The germline gives CDR1 MNHEY, CDR2 SMNVEV (reference sequence). Here the CDR3 DNA reads TGTGCCAGCAGTTTTGAGGGACAGGGGATTGGGGGCGAGCAGTACTTC. Amino acid sequence: CASSFEGQGIGGEQYF.